The 25 T cell receptor beta chains below all came from one sample that was sequenced in a study of shared clonotypes between healthy human individuals. Data came from immunoSEQ multiplex PCR; TCRdb stores just in-frame clones and leaves some out. The profile shows about 2.4 million clones, under 95% of them singletons. The sample taken for sequencing was naive CD4+ T cells from PBMCs. Subset reported: CD45RA+ positively selected. The receptors shown here come from a man aged 18 to 29 in good health. Some clones in this sample may be carry-over from other donors' samples.

Remarks on this clone: Other nucleotide sequences from this sample produce the same CDR3. The chain links TRBV5-1 to TRBJ1-5; D is unresolved. Germline CDR1 is SGHRS and CDR2 is YFSETQ. The CDR3 loop spans 14 amino acids. Trimming took 0 bases from V and 7 from J, leaving 11 bases between them. The CDR3 here is CASSLGSGVQPQHF. CDR3 DNA: TGCGCCAGCAGCTTGGGCAGTGGGGTACAGCCCCAGCATTTT. Full variable domain (outside the CDR3, taken from reference TRBV5-1 and TRBJ1-5): KAGVTQTPRYLIKTRGQQVTLSCSPISGHRSVSWYQQTPGQGLQFLFEYFSETQRNKGNFPGRFSGRQFSNSRSEMNVSTLELGDSALYLCASSLGSGVQPQHFGDGTRLSIL.

With respect to this clone: Other nucleotide sequences in the sample specify the same CDR3. The chain has TRBV30 and TRBJ2-7; tentatively, D is TRBD2 (6 bases). CDR3 length: 12 residues. The germline CDR1 and CDR2 sequences are GTSNPN and SVGIG (reference sequence). V was trimmed by 4 bases and J by 4 bases, leaving 11 bases between them. The CDR3 DNA reads as TGTGCCTGGACCCAAGGAGGGTACGAGCAGTACTTC. Translation gives CAWTQGGYEQYF.

This clone has only a few counts. CDR3 coding DNA: TGCAGCGCTTCCACTAGCAATCAGCCCCAGCATTTT. Its protein product is CSASTSNQPQHF. The V call is TRBV29-1, the J call TRBJ1-5; D gene unclear. The CDR3 is 12 amino acids. The V end was cut by 7 bases, the J end by 0 bases, with 7 bases between. Germline loops: CDR1 SQVTM, CDR2 ANQGSEA.

J is TRBJ2-3 and V is TRBV11-3, with 12 bases aligning to TRBD2. The germline V gene encodes CDR1 SGHNT and CDR2 YENEEA. The CDR3 runs to 17 residues. The trim removed 5 bases at V and 2 bases at J, leaving 8 bases unmatched. The CDR3 DNA reads as TGTGCCAGCAGCCTATCCCTAGCGGGAGGGTTCACAGATACGCAGTATTTT. As protein: CASSLSLAGGFTDTQYF.

The rearrangement links TRBV18 to TRBJ2-7, with 9 nucleotides matching TRBD1. V was pared by 0 bases and J by 6 bases, with 3 bases of the junction left unmatched. This CDR3 contains 14 residues. Germline CDR1 KGHSH, CDR2 LQKENI. The CDR3 region is CASSPPTGGAEQYF. The CDR3 DNA reads as TGTGCCAGCTCACCACCGACAGGGGGGGCCGAGCAGTACTTC.

The J gene is TRBJ2-7, the V gene TRBV6-5, with 10 bases matching TRBD2. V dropped 8 bases and J dropped 2; count of bases not matched to a gene: 9. Germline V gives CDR1 MNHEY, CDR2 SVGAGI. CDR3 length: 15 amino acids. The CDR3 protein is CASRIQAGGAYEQYF. For the CDR3, the DNA is TGTGCCAGCCGGATTCAAGCGGGAGGGGCCTACGAGCAGTACTTC.

The rearrangement uses TRBV29-1 and TRBJ1-2, with D hard to call. Germline CDR1 is SQVTM and CDR2 is ANQGSEA. Deletions cut 6 bases from V and 4 bases from J, with 12 bases between. The CDR3 is made up of 12 amino acids. CDR3 bases: TGCAGCGTCGGAGACACTCGCTATGGCTACACCTTC. Encoded protein: CSVGDTRYGYTF.

The chain recombines TRBV7-2 with TRBJ2-5; TRBD1 matches 8 bases. V lost 0 bases and J lost 0; bases outside the gene matches: 15. The germline V gene encodes CDR1 SGHTA and CDR2 FQGNSA. The CDR3 totals 20 residues. CDR3 loop: CASSLARWTGSGLYQETQYF. The CDR3 bases are TGTGCCAGCAGCTTAGCGCGGTGGACAGGGTCCGGACTCTACCAAGAGACCCAGTACTTC. The full variable domain, with the rest looked up from reference TRBV7-2 and TRBJ2-5, is GAGVSQSPSNKVTEKGKDVELRCDPISGHTALYWYRQSLGQGLEFLIYFQGNSAPDKSGLPSDRFSAERTGGSVSTLTIQRTQQEDSAVYLCASSLARWTGSGLYQETQYFGPGTRLLVL.

Only one count was recorded for this clone. The CDR3 nucleotides are TGTGCCAGCAGCTTGGGACAGGGGAACACTGAAGCTTTCTTT. Translated, it gives CASSLGQGNTEAFF. This chain uses TRBV7-6 with TRBJ1-1; 9 bases match TRBD1. Germline CDR1 reads SGHVS; CDR2 reads FNYEAQ. With V trimmed by 3 bases and J by 1 base, 0 bases remained unmatched. CDR3 size: 14 residues.

This clone was found once. The rearrangement joins TRBV4-2 to TRBJ2-3; a weak D match, TRBD2 (5 bases). V was trimmed by 2 bases and J by 2 bases, leaving 14 bases between them. The V gene's germline CDR1 is LGHNA and CDR2 YNFKEQ. The CDR3 covers 16 residues. CDR3 coding DNA: TGTGCCAGCAGCCAACCAGGACTCAGCGCCACAGATACGCAGTATTTT. Its protein product is CASSQPGLSATDTQYF.

The chain couples TRBV7-9 to TRBJ1-4; TRBD1 is a possible D gene (5 bases). Trimming left V 11 bases short and J 12 bases short, with 13 bases between. Per the germline V gene, CDR1 is SEHNR and CDR2 is FQNEAQ (reference sequence). CDR3 size: 10 residues. DNA for the CDR3: TGTGCCCACGGGGCCGTGGAACTGTTTTTT. Amino acids: CAHGAVELFF.

The rearrangement joins TRBV30 to TRBJ2-7, with 7 bases lining up with TRBD2. Germline CDR1 reads GTSNPN; CDR2 reads SVGIG (reference sequence). With V trimmed by 2 bases and J by 2 bases, 12 bases remained unmatched. The CDR3 loop spans 16 amino acids. CDR3 protein: CAWSPTIAGSPYEQYF. CDR3 in DNA: TGTGCCTGGAGTCCTACTATAGCGGGTTCGCCCTACGAGCAGTACTTC.

The J gene is TRBJ1-2, the V gene TRBV19; D is unclear. The V and J ends lost 3 bases and 3 bases respectively, with 14 bases between them. CDR3 size: 15 residues. Germline CDR1 is LNHDA and CDR2 is SQIVND (reference sequence). In DNA form, the CDR3 reads TGTGCCAGTAGTATCCCCCGGGAAGCTTACTATGGCTACACCTTC. Protein product: CASSIPREAYYGYTF.

The rearrangement joins TRBV5-6 to TRBJ2-5; D unclear. The V gene's germline CDR1 is SGHDT and CDR2 YYEEEE. V lost 0 bases and J 5 bases, leaving 8 bases between the germline ends. CDR3 size: 13 residues. CDR3 residues: CASSLGPPETQYF. The CDR3 coding sequence is TGTGCCAGCAGCTTGGGACCTCCGGAGACCCAGTACTTC. The full variable domain, with the rest looked up from reference TRBV5-6 and TRBJ2-5, is DAGVTQSPTHLIKTRGQQVTLRCSPKSGHDTVSWYQQALGQGPQFIFQYYEEEERQRGNFPDRFSGHQFPNYSSELNVNALLLGDSALYLCASSLGPPETQYFGPGTRLLVL.

Concerning this clone: The junction and the germline gene differ at one end; a read error may be behind it. The genes are TRBV4-2 and TRBJ1-5; unclear D gene. The CDR3 has 15 amino acids. In germline, CDR1 is LGHNA, CDR2 YNFKEQ. This chain's CDR3 is CASNQTDTVNQPQHF. CDR3 coding DNA: TGTGCCAGCAACCAAACAGACACTGTTAATCAGCCCCAGCATTTT.

The chain recombines TRBV7-3 with TRBJ2-3; the match to TRBD1 covers 8 bases. The CDR3 is 16 residues long. Germline CDR1 reads SGHTA; CDR2 reads FQGTGA. V dropped 5 bases and J dropped 6; count of bases not matched to a gene: 13. The CDR3 DNA reads as TGTGCCAGCAGCCGAGTAGGACAGGGACCTAGGGATACGCAGTATTTT. It is translated as CASSRVGQGPRDTQYF.

The V and J genes are TRBV20-1 and TRBJ2-7; D may be TRBD1 or TRBD2 (6 bases each). Trimming shortened V by 5 bases and J by 10 bases, and 15 bases separated the two germline ends. Germline CDR1 DFQATT, CDR2 SNEGSKA (reference sequence). This CDR3 is 11 amino acids long. The chain's CDR3 is CSAGGRDTQYF. The CDR3 DNA reads TGCAGTGCTGGGGGGCGGGACACTCAGTACTTC.

CDR3 sequence reads: CASTKFVRGTGTSYNEQFF. The CDR3 nucleotides read TGTGCCAGCACCAAGTTTGTGCGGGGGACAGGGACTTCCTACAATGAGCAGTTCTTC. The genes are TRBV27 and TRBJ2-1, with TRBD1 matching 9 bases. Germline values: CDR1 MNHEY, CDR2 SMNVEV (reference sequence). V shed 7 bases, J shed 1 base, and the junction held 17 bases outside the gene matches. This CDR3 has 19 amino acids.

Here the CDR3 DNA reads TGTGCCAGCAGTGAACAGGGGCTACTGAACACTGAAGCTTTCTTT. Amino acids: CASSEQGLLNTEAFF. The chain couples TRBV2 to TRBJ1-1; D possibly corresponds to TRBD1 (6 bases). V was cut by 2 bases and J by 0 bases, with 10 bases left in between. Germline V gives CDR1 SNHLY, CDR2 FYNNEI. There are 15 residues in the CDR3.

The rearrangement uses TRBV2 and TRBJ2-2, with a weak D call TRBD2 (6 bases). Per the germline V gene, CDR1 is SNHLY and CDR2 is FYNNEI. The CDR3 runs 14 residues. Deletions cut 7 bases from V and 1 base from J, with 10 bases between. Here the CDR3 DNA reads TGTGCCAGCAAGGCTAGCGAGAACACCGGGGAGCTGTTTTTT. Residues: CASKASENTGELFF.

This clone was detected only once. This sequence joins TRBV7-2 and TRBJ2-1; D is perhaps TRBD1 (6 bases). Germline-derived CDR1 and CDR2 are SGHTA and FQGNSA. The V and J ends lost 3 bases and 5 bases respectively, with 17 bases between them. The CDR3 spans 16 residues. CDR3 amino acids: CASSFQGLVRDNEQFF. In nucleotides, the CDR3 is TGTGCCAGCAGCTTTCAGGGGCTCGTACGAGACAATGAGCAGTTCTTC.

This clone was seen only once. The V call is TRBV18, the J call TRBJ2-5; 7 bases are shared with TRBD2. The CDR3 has 14 residues. Germline loops: CDR1 KGHSH, CDR2 LQKENI. J gave up 5 bases and V 2 bases, and 5 bases lay outside the gene matches. The CDR3 nucleotides are TGTGCCAGCTCACCAACTAGCGTGATCGAGACCCAGTACTTC. Protein product: CASSPTSVIETQYF.

The chain links TRBV11-2 to TRBJ2-3; D is ambiguous. This CDR3 contains 15 residues. V gave up 2 bases and J gave up 0 bases, with 9 bases separating them. The germline gives CDR1 SGHAT, CDR2 FQNNGV. CDR3 sequence (DNA): TGTGCCAGCAGCTTACTGAGCCTAAGCACAGATACGCAGTATTTT. Translation gives CASSLLSLSTDTQYF.

Of note for this clone: This same CDR3 is encoded by further DNA sequences in the sample. The chain joins TRBV9 to TRBJ2-3, with TRBD2 matching 9 bases. Per the germline V gene, CDR1 is SGDLS and CDR2 is YYNGEE. V was pared by 4 bases and J by 0 bases, with 3 bases of the junction left unmatched. The CDR3 spans 15 residues. CDR3 protein: CASSPTSGSTDTQYF. The CDR3 bases are TGTGCCAGCAGCCCAACTAGCGGGAGCACAGATACGCAGTATTTT.

J is TRBJ2-5 and V is TRBV28, with 8 bases aligning to TRBD1. Per the germline V gene, CDR1 is MDHEN and CDR2 is SYDVKM. The CDR3 spans 15 residues. Trimming removed 5 bases from V and 2 bases from J; junction bases left unmatched: 7. The CDR3 DNA follows: TGTGCCAGCAGTACGGGGACAGGTTTTCAAGAGACCCAGTACTTC. It yields the protein CASSTGTGFQETQYF.